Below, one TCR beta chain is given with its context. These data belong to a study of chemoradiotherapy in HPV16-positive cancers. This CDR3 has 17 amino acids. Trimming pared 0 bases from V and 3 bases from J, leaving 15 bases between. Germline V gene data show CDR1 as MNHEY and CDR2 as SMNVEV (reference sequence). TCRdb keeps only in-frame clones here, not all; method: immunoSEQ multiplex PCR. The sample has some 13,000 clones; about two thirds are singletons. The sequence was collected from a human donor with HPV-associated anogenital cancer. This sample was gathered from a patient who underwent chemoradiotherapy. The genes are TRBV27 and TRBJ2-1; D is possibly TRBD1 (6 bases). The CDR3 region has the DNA TGTGCCAGCAGTTTATCGCGCCAGGGGATATGCTACAATGAGCAGTTCTTC. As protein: CASSLSRQGICYNEQFF.